This TCR beta chain was observed in a study of blood T cell repertoires in COVID-19. At the level of the study: T cells, B-cell-depleted T cells, or PBMCs supplied cDNA or gDNA.

Clones were sequenced by immunoSEQ multiplex PCR, and TCRdb holds only the in-frame ones, with some missing. Of around 250,000 clones in the sample, over 80% were seen once. CDR1 and CDR2 from the germline V gene are GTSNPN and SVGIG (reference sequence). V was clipped by 2 bases and J by 7 bases; unmatched bases: 10. The CDR3 sequence is 15 residues long. This sequence was found in a woman aged 40 to 55 who had recovered from COVID-19. The specimen was peripheral blood. This chain links TRBV30 with TRBJ1-5; TRBD1 matches at 8 bases. Here the CDR3 DNA reads TGTGCCTGGAGTCTCCCGGACAGGGAGAGCCAGCCCCAGCATTTT. This gives the protein CAWSLPDRESQPQHF.